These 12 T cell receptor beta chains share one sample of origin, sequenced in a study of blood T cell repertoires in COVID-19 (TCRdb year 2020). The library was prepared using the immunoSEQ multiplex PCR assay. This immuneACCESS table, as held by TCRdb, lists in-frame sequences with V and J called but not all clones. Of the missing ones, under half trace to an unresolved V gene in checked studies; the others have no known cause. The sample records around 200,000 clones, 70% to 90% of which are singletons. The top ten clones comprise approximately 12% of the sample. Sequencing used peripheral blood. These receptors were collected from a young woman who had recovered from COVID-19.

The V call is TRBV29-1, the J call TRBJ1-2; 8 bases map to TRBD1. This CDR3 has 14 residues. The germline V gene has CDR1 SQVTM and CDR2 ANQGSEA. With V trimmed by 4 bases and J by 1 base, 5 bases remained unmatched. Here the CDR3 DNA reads TGCAGCGTTGGTACGGGACAGGTTAACTATGGCTACACCTTC. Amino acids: CSVGTGQVNYGYTF.

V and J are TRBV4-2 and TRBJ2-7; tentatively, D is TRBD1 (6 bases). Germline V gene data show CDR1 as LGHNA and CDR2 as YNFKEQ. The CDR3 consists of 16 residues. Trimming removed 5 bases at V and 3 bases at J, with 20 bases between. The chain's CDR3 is CASSSRNGQGGYEQYF. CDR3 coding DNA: TGTGCCAGCAGCTCCCGAAATGGACAAGGGGGCTACGAGCAGTACTTC.

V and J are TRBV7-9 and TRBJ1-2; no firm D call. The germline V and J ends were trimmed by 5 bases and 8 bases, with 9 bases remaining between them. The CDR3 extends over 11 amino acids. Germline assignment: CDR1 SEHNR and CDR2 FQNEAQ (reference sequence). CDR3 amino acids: CASSVEGGYTF. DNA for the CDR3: TGTGCCAGCAGCGTGGAGGGAGGCTACACCTTC.

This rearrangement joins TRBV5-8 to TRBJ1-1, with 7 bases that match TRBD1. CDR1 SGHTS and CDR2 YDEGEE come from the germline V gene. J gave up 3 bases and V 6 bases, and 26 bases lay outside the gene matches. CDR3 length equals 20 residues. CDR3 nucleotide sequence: TGTGCCAGCAAAAACCTTTTCCCACTGACAGGGCAGGTTTTGGACACTGAAGCTTTCTTT. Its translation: CASKNLFPLTGQVLDTEAFF.

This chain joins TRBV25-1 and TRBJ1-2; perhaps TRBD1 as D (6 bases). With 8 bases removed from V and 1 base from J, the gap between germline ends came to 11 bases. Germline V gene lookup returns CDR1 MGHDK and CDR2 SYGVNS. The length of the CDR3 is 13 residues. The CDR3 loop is CASRDIVNYGYTF. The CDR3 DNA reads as TGTGCCAGCCGGGACATCGTTAACTATGGCTACACCTTC.

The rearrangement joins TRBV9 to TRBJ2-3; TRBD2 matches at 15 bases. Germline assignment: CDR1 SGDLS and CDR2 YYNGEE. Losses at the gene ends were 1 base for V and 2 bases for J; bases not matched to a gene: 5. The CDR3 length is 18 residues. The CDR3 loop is CASSVPGTSGRSTDTQYF. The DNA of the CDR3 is TGTGCCAGCAGCGTACCCGGGACTAGCGGGAGGTCCACAGATACGCAGTATTTT.

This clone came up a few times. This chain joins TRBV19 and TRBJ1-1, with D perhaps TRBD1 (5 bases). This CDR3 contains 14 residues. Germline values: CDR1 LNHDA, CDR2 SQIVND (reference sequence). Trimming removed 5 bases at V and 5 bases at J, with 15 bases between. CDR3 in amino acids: CASSATQGWTEAFF. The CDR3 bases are TGTGCCAGTAGTGCAACTCAGGGTTGGACTGAAGCTTTCTTT. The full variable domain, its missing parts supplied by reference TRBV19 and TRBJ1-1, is DGGITQSPKYLFRKEGQNVTLSCEQNLNHDAMYWYRQDPGQGLRLIYYSQIVNDFQKGDIAEGYSVSREKKESFPLTVTSAQKNPTAFYLCASSATQGWTEAFFGQGTRLTVV.

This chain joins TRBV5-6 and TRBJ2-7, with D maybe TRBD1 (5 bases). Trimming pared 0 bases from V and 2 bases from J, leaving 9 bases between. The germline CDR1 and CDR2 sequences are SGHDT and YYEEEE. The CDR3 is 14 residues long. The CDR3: CASSLVQGAYEQYF. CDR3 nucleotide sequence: TGTGCCAGCAGCTTGGTGCAGGGCGCCTACGAGCAGTACTTC.

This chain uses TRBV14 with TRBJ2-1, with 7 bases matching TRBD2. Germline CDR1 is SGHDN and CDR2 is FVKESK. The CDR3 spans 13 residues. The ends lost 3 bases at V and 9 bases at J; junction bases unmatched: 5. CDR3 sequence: CASSHQLAPEQFF. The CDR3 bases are TGTGCCAGCAGCCATCAACTAGCGCCTGAGCAGTTCTTC.

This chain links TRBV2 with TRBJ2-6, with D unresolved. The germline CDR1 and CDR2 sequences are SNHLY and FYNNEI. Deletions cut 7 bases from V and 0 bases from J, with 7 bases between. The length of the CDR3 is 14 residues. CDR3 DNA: TGTGCCAGCAATCAGTTCTCTGGGGCCAACGTCCTGACTTTC. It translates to CASNQFSGANVLTF.

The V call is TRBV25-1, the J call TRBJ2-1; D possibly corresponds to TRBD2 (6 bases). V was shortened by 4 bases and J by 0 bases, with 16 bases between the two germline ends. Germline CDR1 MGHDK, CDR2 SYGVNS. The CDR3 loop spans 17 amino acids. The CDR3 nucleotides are TGTGCCAGCAGTGGGCATCCGGGGGAGGACTCCTACAATGAGCAGTTCTTC. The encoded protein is CASSGHPGEDSYNEQFF.

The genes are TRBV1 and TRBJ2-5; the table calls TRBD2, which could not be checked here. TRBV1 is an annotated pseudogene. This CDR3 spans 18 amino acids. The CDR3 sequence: CTSSQDGSLPIHQETQYF. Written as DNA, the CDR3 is TGCACCAGCAGCCAAGACGGGAGCCTCCCTATACACCAAGAGACCCAGTACTTC.